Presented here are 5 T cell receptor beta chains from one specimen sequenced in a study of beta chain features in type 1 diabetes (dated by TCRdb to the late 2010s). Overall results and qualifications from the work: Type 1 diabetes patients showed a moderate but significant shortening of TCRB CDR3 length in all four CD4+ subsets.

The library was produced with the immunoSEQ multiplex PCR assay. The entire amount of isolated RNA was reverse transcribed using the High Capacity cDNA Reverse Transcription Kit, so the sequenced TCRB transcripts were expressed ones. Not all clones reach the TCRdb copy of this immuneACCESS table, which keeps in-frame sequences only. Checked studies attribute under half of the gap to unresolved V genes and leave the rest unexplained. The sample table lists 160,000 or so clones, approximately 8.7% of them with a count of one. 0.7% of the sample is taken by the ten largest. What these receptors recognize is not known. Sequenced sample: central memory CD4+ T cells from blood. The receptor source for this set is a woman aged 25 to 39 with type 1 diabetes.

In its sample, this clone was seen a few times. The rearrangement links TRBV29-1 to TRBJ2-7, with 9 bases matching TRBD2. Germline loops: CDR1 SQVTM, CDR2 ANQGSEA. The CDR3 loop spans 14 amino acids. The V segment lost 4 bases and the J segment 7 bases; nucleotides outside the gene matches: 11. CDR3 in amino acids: CSVVGSGRPREQYF. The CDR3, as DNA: TGCAGCGTTGTCGGCAGCGGGAGGCCACGGGAGCAGTACTTC.

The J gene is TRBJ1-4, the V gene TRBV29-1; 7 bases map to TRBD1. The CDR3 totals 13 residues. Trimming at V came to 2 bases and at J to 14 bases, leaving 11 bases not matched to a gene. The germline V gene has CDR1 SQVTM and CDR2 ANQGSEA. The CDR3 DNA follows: TGCAGCGTTGAAATCAGCGCAGGGGGTGAGCTGTTTTTT. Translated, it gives CSVEISAGGELFF. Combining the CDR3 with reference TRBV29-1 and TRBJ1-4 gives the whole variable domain SAVISQKPSRDICQRGTSLTIQCQVDSQVTMMFWYRQQPGQSLTLIATANQGSEATYESGFVIDKFPISRPNLTFSTLTVSNMSPEDSSIYLCSVEISAGGELFFGSGTQLSVL.

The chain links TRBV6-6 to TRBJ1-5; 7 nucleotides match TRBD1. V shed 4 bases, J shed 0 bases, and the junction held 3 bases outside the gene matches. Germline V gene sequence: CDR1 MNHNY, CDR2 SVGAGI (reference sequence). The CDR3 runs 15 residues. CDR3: CASSFGTASNQPQHF. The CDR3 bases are TGTGCCAGCAGTTTCGGGACAGCTAGCAATCAGCCCCAGCATTTT.

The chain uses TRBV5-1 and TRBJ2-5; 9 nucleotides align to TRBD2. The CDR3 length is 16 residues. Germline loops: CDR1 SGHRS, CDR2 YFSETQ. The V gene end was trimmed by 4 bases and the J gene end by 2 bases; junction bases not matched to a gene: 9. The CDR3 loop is CASSRGLAGLQETQYF. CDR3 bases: TGCGCCAGCAGCCGGGGCCTAGCGGGACTTCAAGAGACCCAGTACTTC.

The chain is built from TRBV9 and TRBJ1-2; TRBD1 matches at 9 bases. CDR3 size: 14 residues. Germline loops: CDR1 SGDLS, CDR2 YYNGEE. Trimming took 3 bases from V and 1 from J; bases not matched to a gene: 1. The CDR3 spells CASSGDRDNYGYTF. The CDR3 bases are TGTGCCAGCAGCGGGGACAGGGATAACTATGGCTACACCTTC. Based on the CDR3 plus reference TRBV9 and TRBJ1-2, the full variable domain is DSGVTQTPKHLITATGQRVTLRCSPRSGDLSVYWYQQSLDQGLQFLIQYYNGEERAKGNILERFSAQQFPDLHSELNLSSLELGDSALYFCASSGDRDNYGYTFGSGTRLTVV.